This TCR beta chain emerged from a study of blood T cells in healthy people across ages. A sample-barcoded 5' primer and a J-beta primer mix were used in a second PCR of about 7 to 11 cycles. Using its own MiXCR run on the 5' RACE reads, TCRdb lists one record per CDR3 protein. The sample shows around 600,000 distinct CDR3 sequences, less than 60% of them seen only once. Study observations and caveats: The long-lived group displayed more naive CD4+ cells, plus higher diversity, than the aged donors did.

Per-sample PBMC isolation yielded at least 6.5 million cells. Concerning this clonotype: Its target is not known.

The CDR3 runs to 13 residues. V shed 3 bases and J 4 bases; nucleotides not matched to a gene: 5. The V gene's germline CDR1 is SQVTM and CDR2 ANQGSEA. Material: blood. V gene TRBV29-1 combines with J gene TRBJ2-7, with 8 bases identical to TRBD1. The sequence was obtained from a man older than 75 in good health. This CDR3 reads CSVEEQGGYEQYF. The CDR3 coding sequence is TGCAGCGTTGAGGAACAGGGGGGATACGAGCAGTACTTC.